This TCR beta chain comes out of a study of cytomegalovirus exposure and HLA in healthy donors. Overall study findings and caveats: The presence/absence work took it that sequencing depth was about the same across donors.

The PCR contained 60 Vbeta and 13 Jbeta primers. In the original workflow: Per a later analysis, the number of unique TCR beta chains was approximately 80 million, of which 9 million to 12 million were shared. The data were produced by immunoSEQ multiplex PCR, yet TCRdb's version contains in-frame clones alone and is incomplete. The V and J calls and clone size are taken from that table; D and trimming were inferred from the DNA. Among some 100,000 clones listed, more than 65% were seen once. Donors likely had unrecorded immune exposures despite being nominally healthy when sampled. The V gene's germline CDR1 is MNHEY and CDR2 SMNVEV (reference sequence). The V gene lost 2 bases and the J gene lost 4 bases, with 15 bases spanning the gap. This CDR3 contains 16 residues. In regard to this clone: What it binds is not known.

The TCR comes from a woman in her 50s in good health and CMV-seropositive. The source material was PBMCs. The chain is built from TRBV27 and TRBJ1-5; D possibly corresponds to TRBD1 (5 bases). The CDR3 region is CASSLRAGGLNQPQHF. As DNA, the CDR3 is TGTGCCAGCAGTTTACGTGCGGGGGGACTAAATCAGCCCCAGCATTTT.